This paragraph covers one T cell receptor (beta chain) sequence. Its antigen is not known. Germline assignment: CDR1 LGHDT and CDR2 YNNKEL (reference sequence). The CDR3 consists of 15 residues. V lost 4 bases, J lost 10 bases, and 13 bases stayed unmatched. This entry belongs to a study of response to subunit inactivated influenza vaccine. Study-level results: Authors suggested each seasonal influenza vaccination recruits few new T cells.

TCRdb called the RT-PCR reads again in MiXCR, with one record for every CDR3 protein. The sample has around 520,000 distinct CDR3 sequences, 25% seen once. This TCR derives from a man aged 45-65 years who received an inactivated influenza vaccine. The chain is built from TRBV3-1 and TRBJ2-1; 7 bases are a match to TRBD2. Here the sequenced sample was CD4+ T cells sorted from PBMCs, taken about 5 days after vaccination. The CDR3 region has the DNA TGTGCCAGCAGCCTAACCGGGACTACCCACGGGGAGCAGTTCTTC. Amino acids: CASSLTGTTHGEQFF.